This TCR beta chain was captured by sequencing in a study of post-analysis software for immune sequencing data. Each TCR beta cDNA library carried unique molecular identifiers. TCRdb fed the PCR reads into MiXCR, producing one record per CDR3 protein. The data hold roughly 700,000 distinct CDR3 sequences, with 30% observed a single time. Sequenced input: blood. This TCR came from a girl under 18 with multiple sclerosis.

CDR3 nucleotide sequence: TGCAGTGCTAGAGACCGGGTCACTCAAGAGACCCAGTACTTC. Translating gives CSARDRVTQETQYF. V gene TRBV20-1 combines with J gene TRBJ2-5; D gene ambiguous. Trimming pared 0 bases from V and 2 bases from J, leaving 10 bases between. The CDR3 runs to 14 residues. Per the germline V gene, CDR1 is DFQATT and CDR2 is SNEGSKA (reference sequence).